This entry lists 9 T cell receptor beta chains sequenced from one sample in a study of T cell responses to AZD1222 COVID-19 vaccine. Method: immunoSEQ multiplex PCR; TCRdb's copy keeps in-frame clones and lacks some. The sample consists of 110,000 or so clones, about 88% of them appearing once. Sequenced here: peripheral blood, sampled 28 days after the second AZD1222 dose. These receptors were collected from an adult who received the AZD1222 COVID-19 vaccine.

The V gene is TRBV29-1, the J gene TRBJ1-2, with D tentatively TRBD1 (6 bases). Trimming left V 7 bases short and J 8 bases short, with 14 bases between. There are 11 residues in the CDR3. Germline V lookup: CDR1 SQVTM, CDR2 ANQGSEA. This CDR3 is CSDDTGMGYTF. The DNA of the CDR3 is TGCAGCGACGACACAGGGATGGGCTACACCTTC.

V is TRBV19 and J is TRBJ2-6; either TRBD1 or TRBD2 may fit D (6 bases each). V lost 3 bases, J lost 4 bases, and 16 bases lay in between. Germline lookup yields CDR1 LNHDA and CDR2 SQIVND (reference sequence). CDR3 length: 17 amino acids. The CDR3 spells CASSIPPGAKGANVLTF. The CDR3 coding sequence is TGTGCCAGTAGTATCCCCCCGGGGGCGAAAGGGGCCAACGTCCTGACTTTC.

The chain recombines TRBV15 with TRBJ2-1, with D uncertain. The CDR3 is 13 residues long. The germline gives CDR1 LNHNV, CDR2 YYDKDF (reference sequence). Between the trimmed V and J ends, which lost 5 bases and 12 bases, there was a span of 17 bases. CDR3 nucleotide sequence: TGTGCCACCAGCGGAGTGGATTACCAGGCGCAGTTCTTC. Protein product: CATSGVDYQAQFF.

This sequence joins TRBV7-9 and TRBJ2-3; 12 bases are a match to TRBD2. Germline CDR1 SEHNR, CDR2 FQNEAQ (reference sequence). The V and J ends lost 4 bases and 3 bases, in that order; junction bases with no gene match: 5. The CDR3 contains 16 residues. The CDR3 here is CASSSSSGGATDTQYF. The CDR3, as DNA: TGTGCCAGCAGCTCCTCTAGCGGGGGGGCAACAGATACGCAGTATTTT.

This chain links TRBV3-1 (or the pseudogene TRBV3-2) with TRBJ1-1, with D hard to call. Germline V lookup: CDR1 LGHDT, CDR2 YNNKEL (reference sequence). Trimming stripped 2 bases from V and 1 base from J, with 8 bases between. The CDR3 covers 14 residues. As DNA, the CDR3 is TGTGCCAGCAGCCAACGGGGTTCGAACACTGAAGCTTTCTTT. Translation: CASSQRGSNTEAFF.

This chain connects TRBV19 to TRBJ1-6; D remains unclear. Trimming stripped 3 bases from V and 9 bases from J, with 15 bases between. Germline loops: CDR1 LNHDA, CDR2 SQIVND (reference sequence). This CDR3 region has 15 residues. CDR3 DNA: TGTGCCAGTAGTATTGAGAAAGGTGATGGTTCACCCCTCCACTTT. Amino acids: CASSIEKGDGSPLHF.

The gene calls are TRBV6-5 and TRBJ1-6, with no clear D. This CDR3 has 13 amino acids. Per the germline V gene, CDR1 is MNHEY and CDR2 is SVGAGI. V lost 0 bases to trimming and J lost 12 bases, with 9 bases between them. The CDR3 DNA reads TGTGCCAGCAGTTACTCGGAGGTTATACCCCTCCACTTT. Its protein product is CASSYSEVIPLHF.

The V call is TRBV4-1, the J call TRBJ2-7; D is possibly TRBD1 or TRBD2 (5 bases each). The V and J ends lost 1 base and 5 bases respectively, with 15 bases between them. Germline values: CDR1 MGHRA, CDR2 YSYEKL. This CDR3 comprises 15 residues. DNA for the CDR3: TGCGCCAGCAGCCAAGCCGGGACGGTGATTGACGAGCAGTACTTC. It codes for CASSQAGTVIDEQYF.

Concerning this clone: The same CDR3 is also encoded by other DNA sequences in this sample. The chain uses TRBV7-2 and TRBJ1-4; D gene unclear. V lost 5 bases, J lost 8 bases, and 12 bases lay in between. Germline V lookup: CDR1 SGHTA, CDR2 FQGNSA. The CDR3 is 13 amino acids. The CDR3 DNA sequence: TGTGCCAGCAGCCAGAGGGCTGGGGAAAAACTGTTTTTT. It translates to CASSQRAGEKLFF.